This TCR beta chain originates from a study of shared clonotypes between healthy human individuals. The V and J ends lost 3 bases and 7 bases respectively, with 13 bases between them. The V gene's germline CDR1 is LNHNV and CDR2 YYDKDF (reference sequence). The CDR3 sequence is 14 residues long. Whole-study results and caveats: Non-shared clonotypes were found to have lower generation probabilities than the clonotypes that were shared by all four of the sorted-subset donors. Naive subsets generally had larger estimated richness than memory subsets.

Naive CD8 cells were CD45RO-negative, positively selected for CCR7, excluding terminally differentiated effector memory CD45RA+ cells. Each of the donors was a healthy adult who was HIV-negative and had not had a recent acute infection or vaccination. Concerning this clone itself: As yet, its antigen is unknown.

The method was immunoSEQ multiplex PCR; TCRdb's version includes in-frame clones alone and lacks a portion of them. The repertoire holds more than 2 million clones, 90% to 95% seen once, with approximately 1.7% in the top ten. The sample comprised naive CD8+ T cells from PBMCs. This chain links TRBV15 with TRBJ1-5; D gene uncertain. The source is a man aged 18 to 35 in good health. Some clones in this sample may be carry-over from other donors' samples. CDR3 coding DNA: TGTGCCACCAGCAGTGGGCTAAACGGGCAGCCCCAGCATTTT. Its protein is CATSSGLNGQPQHF.